The next 31 T cell receptor beta chains were all read from a single sample in a study of post-analysis software for immune sequencing data. Study-wide results and limits: In patients, about five TRBV segments were more frequent than in controls, with TRBV5-6, TRBV5-1 and TRBV20-1 among them.

Prepared libraries of TCR beta cDNA carried unique molecular identifiers. MiXCR was run by TCRdb on the PCR reads, yielding one entry per CDR3 protein. The repertoire holds 650,000 to 850,000 distinct CDR3 sequences, with approximately 53% as singletons. No antigen is known for these receptors. The sequenced sample was blood. The origin of the receptors is a girl aged 5-17 years with multiple sclerosis.

This clonotype has more than one count but fewer than ten. The rearrangement uses TRBV12-3 or TRBV12-4 and TRBJ1-5; D is unresolved. Deletions cut 7 bases from V and 4 bases from J, with 8 bases between. This CDR3 comprises 12 residues. The CDR3 DNA follows: TGTGCCAGCACTCGCCCAAATCAGCCCCAGCATTTT. It specifies CASTRPNQPQHF.

In its sample, this clonotype was seen a few times. The chain joins TRBV5-1 to TRBJ1-2, with 7 nucleotides matching TRBD1. The ends lost 4 bases at V and 6 bases at J; junction bases unmatched: 6. The CDR3 has 13 amino acids. CDR1 is SGHRS, CDR2 YFSETQ, per germline. CDR3 in DNA: TGCGCCAGCAGCCTCGGGACAGAAGATGGCTACACCTTC. Protein product: CASSLGTEDGYTF.

The rearrangement links TRBV29-1 to TRBJ1-1, with a tentative D call TRBD1 (6 bases). Germline-derived CDR1 and CDR2 are SQVTM and ANQGSEA. This CDR3 has 13 residues. V was trimmed by 4 bases and J by 6 bases, leaving 15 bases between them. DNA of the CDR3: TGCAGCGTTGCATACCGAACAGGGTCTGAAGCTTTCTTT. Translation gives CSVAYRTGSEAFF.

J is TRBJ2-2 and V is TRBV14, with D possibly TRBD2 on 7 matching bases. The CDR3 length is 15 residues. Looked up from germline, CDR1 is SGHDN and CDR2 is FVKESK. The ends were cut back, 4 bases at V and 5 bases at J, with 14 bases in the middle. Here the CDR3 reads CASSRTGGSTGELFF. For the CDR3, the DNA is TGTGCCAGCAGCCGAACGGGGGGCTCGACCGGGGAGCTGTTTTTT.

This chain joins TRBV7-2 and TRBJ2-1; the D gene is possibly TRBD1 (6 bases). The CDR3 runs 14 residues. The V end lost 5 bases, the J end lost 4 bases, and 12 bases lay between the germline ends. The V gene's germline CDR1 is SGHTA and CDR2 FQGNSA. In nucleotides, the CDR3 is TGTACCAGCAGCCCACTAACAGGGTACAATGAGCAGTTCTTC. Translated, it gives CTSSPLTGYNEQFF.

The chain has TRBV10-3 and TRBJ2-1, with TRBD1 matching over 7 bases. The DNA end is a closer match to TRBJ2-7, so the J assignment may be wrong. This CDR3 has 13 residues. From germline, CDR1 is ENHRY and CDR2 SYGVKD. Here the CDR3 reads CATTGQNLYEQYF. The CDR3 DNA reads as TGTGCCACCACGGGACAGAACTTATACGAGCAGTACTTC.

This clonotype was recorded a few times. This chain links TRBV6-5 with TRBJ2-1; 8 positions match TRBD1. V lost 8 bases and J lost 5; bases outside the gene matches: 5. Germline lookup yields CDR1 MNHEY and CDR2 SVGAGI. There are 13 residues in the CDR3. The DNA of the CDR3 is TGTGCCAGCTGCCGGACAGGGAACAATGAGCAGTTCTTC. Translated: CASCRTGNNEQFF.

V and J are TRBV4-1 and TRBJ2-1; no clear D gene. Germline V gene data show CDR1 as MGHRA and CDR2 as YSYEKL. V dropped 0 bases and J dropped 0 bases, with 15 bases sitting between them. There are 18 residues in the CDR3. The DNA of the CDR3 is TGCGCCAGCAGCCAAGAGGGCTGGCAGCGCCTCTCCTACAATGAGCAGTTCTTC. It codes for CASSQEGWQRLSYNEQFF.

The V call is TRBV20-1, the J call TRBJ2-1, with TRBD2 matching 14 bases. The V segment lost 4 bases and the J segment 7 bases; nucleotides outside the gene matches: 3. This CDR3 has 14 amino acids. Germline V CDR1 and CDR2: DFQATT, SNEGSKA (reference sequence). Here the CDR3 reads CSATTSGRANEQFF. CDR3 nucleotides: TGCAGTGCTACGACTAGCGGGAGGGCTAATGAGCAGTTCTTC.

In its sample, this clonotype was seen once. The junction departs from germline at one end; a sequencing error may be responsible. J is TRBJ2-7 and V is TRBV20-1; TRBD2 matches at 8 bases. Germline V gives CDR1 DFQATT, CDR2 SNEGSKA (reference sequence). This CDR3 is built from 11 residues. CDR3 sequence (DNA): TGCAGTACTAGCGGTCGGGGCGAGCAGTACTTC. It codes for CSTSGRGEQYF.

This sequence joins TRBV6-5 and TRBJ2-7; unclear D gene. CDR1 and CDR2 (germline): MNHEY, SVGAGI. This CDR3 has 14 residues. Trimming stripped 0 bases from V and 3 bases from J, with 9 bases between. The CDR3 loop is CASSYSSQVYEQYF. The CDR3 DNA reads TGTGCCAGCAGTTACTCGTCCCAGGTCTACGAGCAGTACTTC.

The V gene is TRBV5-1, the J gene TRBJ2-1; 9 nucleotides line up with TRBD2. Germline-derived CDR1 and CDR2 are SGHRS and YFSETQ. The ends lost 4 bases at V and 2 bases at J; junction bases unmatched: 10. CDR3 length: 17 amino acids. The CDR3 loop is CASSIIAGGPPYNEQFF. DNA for the CDR3: TGCGCCAGCAGCATTATCGCGGGGGGGCCGCCCTACAATGAGCAGTTCTTC.

This chain connects TRBV7-6 to TRBJ2-1; D may be TRBD1 (9 bases). CDR1 is SGHVS and CDR2 is FNYEAQ in the germline V gene. The CDR3 sequence is 20 residues long. Trimming took 3 bases from V and 2 from J, leaving 26 bases between them. CDR3 nucleotide sequence: TGTGCCAGCAGCTTCCCTCTGACAGGGGGTACTAGCGGAACCTACAATGAGCAGTTCTTC. Residues: CASSFPLTGGTSGTYNEQFF. The full variable domain, its missing parts supplied by reference TRBV7-6 and TRBJ2-1, is GAGVSQSPRYKVTKRGQDVALRCDPISGHVSLYWYRQALGQGPEFLTYFNYEAQQDKSGLPNDRFSAERPEGSISTLTIQRTEQRDSAMYRCASSFPLTGGTSGTYNEQFFGPGTRLTVL.

This sequence joins TRBV12-3 or TRBV12-4 and TRBJ1-1; 7 nucleotides agree with TRBD1. The V segment lost 6 bases and the J segment 6 bases; nucleotides outside the gene matches: 7. The CDR3 is 13 residues long. The CDR3 DNA sequence: TGTGCCAGCAGACGCCGACAGGGCCCTGAAGCTTTCTTT. Protein: CASRRRQGPEAFF.

This clonotype was counted only a few times. V usage is TRBV9 and J usage is TRBJ2-4, with TRBD2 matching over 8 bases. J was trimmed by 5 bases and V by 4 bases; bases with no gene match: 11. The CDR3 sequence is 16 residues long. The germline V gene has CDR1 SGDLS and CDR2 YYNGEE. The CDR3 reads CASSPLPGLVENIQYF. CDR3 nucleotide sequence: TGTGCCAGCAGCCCCCTCCCGGGACTAGTCGAAAACATTCAGTACTTC.

This clonotype was counted a few times. The rearrangement uses TRBV7-3 and TRBJ1-2; a weak D match, TRBD1 (5 bases). The CDR3 runs to 16 residues. CDR1 and CDR2 from the germline V gene are SGHTA and FQGTGA. With 4 bases removed from V and 0 bases from J, the gap between germline ends came to 15 bases. CDR3 residues: CASSSGTGGANYGYTF. The CDR3 DNA reads as TGTGCCAGCAGCTCCGGGACGGGAGGAGCTAACTATGGCTACACCTTC.

The chain has TRBV6-5 and TRBJ2-3; 16 bases agree with TRBD2. This CDR3 has 21 amino acids. CDR1 MNHEY and CDR2 SVGAGI come from the germline V gene. Trimming at V came to 2 bases and at J to 3 bases, leaving 14 bases not matched to a gene. CDR3 protein: CASSYRTAGTSGRARTDTQYF. CDR3 in DNA: TGTGCCAGCAGTTACCGTACAGCCGGGACTAGCGGGAGGGCCAGGACAGATACGCAGTATTTT.

The sample holds a few counts of this clonotype. The chain has TRBV29-1 and TRBJ1-2; D gene uncertain. The CDR3 is made up of 11 amino acids. V dropped 7 bases and J dropped 8 bases, with 14 bases sitting between them. Germline V gene lookup returns CDR1 SQVTM and CDR2 ANQGSEA. The CDR3 protein is CSGGFQRGYTF. The DNA of the CDR3 is TGCAGCGGTGGGTTCCAACGGGGCTACACCTTC.

The rearrangement links TRBV3-1 to TRBJ2-5; D ambiguous. Germline V gene data show CDR1 as LGHDT and CDR2 as YNNKEL (reference sequence). This CDR3 is 14 amino acids long. V lost 1 base and J 3 bases, leaving 9 bases between the germline ends. CDR3 region: CASSQGMAEETQYF. For the CDR3, the DNA is TGTGCCAGCAGCCAAGGCATGGCAGAAGAGACCCAGTACTTC.

This chain connects TRBV7-3 to TRBJ2-5, with TRBD1 matching over 8 bases. This CDR3 has 17 amino acids. The V segment lost 6 bases and the J segment 0 bases; nucleotides outside the gene matches: 12. Germline V gene lookup returns CDR1 SGHTA and CDR2 FQGTGA. The DNA for the CDR3 is TGTGCCAGCAGGCTTAACCGGGACAGGCGCTACCAAGAGACCCAGTACTTC. It codes for CASRLNRDRRYQETQYF.

The chain recombines TRBV10-3 with TRBJ1-2; D remains ambiguous. This CDR3 comprises 13 residues. V dropped 0 bases and J dropped 2 bases, with 4 bases sitting between them. Germline loops: CDR1 ENHRY, CDR2 SYGVKD. CDR3 bases: TGTGCCATCAGTGAGTCGGTAAACTATGGCTACACCTTC. It specifies CAISESVNYGYTF.

A single count supports this clonotype. The chain is built from TRBV20-1 and TRBJ2-7, with D possibly being TRBD1 or TRBD2 (5 bases each). CDR3 length: 15 residues. The V gene's germline CDR1 is DFQATT and CDR2 SNEGSKA (reference sequence). V lost 0 bases to trimming and J lost 2 bases, with 14 bases between them. CDR3 loop: CSARDPEGDPYEQYF. For the CDR3, the DNA is TGCAGTGCTAGAGATCCGGAAGGGGACCCCTACGAGCAGTACTTC.

The chain uses TRBV12-3 or TRBV12-4 and TRBJ1-1; no clear D gene. The CDR3 contains 14 residues. V lost 6 bases to trimming and J lost 7 bases, with 18 bases between them. CDR3 in amino acids: CASRAGGPPGEAFF. DNA of the CDR3: TGTGCCAGCAGGGCAGGCGGCCCCCCCGGTGAAGCTTTCTTT.

The chain joins TRBV7-8 to TRBJ2-7; 7 nucleotides line up with TRBD2. CDR1 and CDR2 (germline): SGHVS, FQNEAQ. V dropped 10 bases and J dropped 1; count of bases not matched to a gene: 4. CDR3 length: 12 amino acids. CDR3 sequence (DNA): TGTGCCACCCGGGGGGAATCCTACGAGCAGTACTTC. Translating it yields CATRGESYEQYF.

In this sample, this clonotype turned up once. This CDR3 reads CASSPQLAGGPADTQYF. Here the CDR3 DNA reads TGTGCCAGCAGCCCTCAACTAGCGGGGGGGCCTGCAGATACGCAGTATTTT. The V gene is TRBV7-9, the J gene TRBJ2-3; 13 nucleotides agree with TRBD2. This CDR3 has 17 amino acids. CDR1 SEHNR and CDR2 FQNEAQ come from the germline V gene (reference sequence). The trim removed 5 bases at V and 4 bases at J, leaving 9 bases unmatched. Based on the CDR3 plus reference TRBV7-9 and TRBJ2-3, the full variable domain is DTGVSQNPRHKITKRGQNVTFRCDPISEHNRLYWYRQTLGQGPEFLTYFQNEAQLEKSRLLSDRFSAERPKGSFSTLEIQRTEQGDSAMYLCASSPQLAGGPADTQYFGPGTRLTVL.

The chain joins TRBV29-1 to TRBJ1-2, with D possibly being TRBD1 (5 bases). V lost 1 base and J lost 4, with 19 bases in between. In germline, CDR1 is SQVTM, CDR2 ANQGSEA. This CDR3 has 16 amino acids. In DNA form, the CDR3 reads TGCAGCGTTGAAGGAAGTGTTGGGGGGTCGTTCTATGGCTACACCTTC. As protein: CSVEGSVGGSFYGYTF.

This clonotype showed up just once. The rearrangement uses TRBV14 and TRBJ2-7; the D is unclear. Trimming pared 4 bases from V and 0 bases from J, leaving 10 bases between. Germline loops: CDR1 SGHDN, CDR2 FVKESK. CDR3 length: 14 residues. CDR3 nucleotides: TGTGCCAGCAGCCCCATCACGGTCTCCTACGAGCAGTACTTC. Translating it yields CASSPITVSYEQYF.

About this clonotype itself: The junction departs from germline at one end; a sequencing error may be responsible. J is TRBJ2-7 and V is TRBV7-9; 7 bases are shared with TRBD1. Germline V gives CDR1 SEHNR, CDR2 FQNEAQ (reference sequence). The CDR3 is 15 residues long. DNA for the CDR3: TGTGCCAACAGCCAGTGGGGACAGATCAGAAACGAGCAGTACTTC. It is translated as CANSQWGQIRNEQYF.

This chain links TRBV7-9 with TRBJ2-2; D is undetermined. V was shortened by 2 bases and J by 7 bases, with 11 bases between the two germline ends. The CDR3 is made up of 14 amino acids. The germline V gene has CDR1 SEHNR and CDR2 FQNEAQ (reference sequence). The CDR3 nucleotides are TGTGCCAGCAGCTTATCATCAGGTGGCGGGGAGCTGTTTTTT. Protein product: CASSLSSGGGELFF. Looking up the rest from reference TRBV7-9 and TRBJ2-2 gives the full variable domain: DTGVSQNPRHKITKRGQNVTFRCDPISEHNRLYWYRQTLGQGPEFLTYFQNEAQLEKSRLLSDRFSAERPKGSFSTLEIQRTEQGDSAMYLCASSLSSGGGELFFGEGSRLTVL.

The chain carries TRBV5-4 and TRBJ2-5; 14 bases fit TRBD2. The end of the DNA is better explained by TRBJ2-7, so the J call may be wrong. CDR1 and CDR2 (germline): SGHNT, YYREEE (reference sequence). The CDR3 contains 18 residues. The CDR3 sequence is CASSPPGLAGGGRYEQYF. The CDR3 bases are TGTGCCAGCAGCCCCCCCGGACTAGCGGGAGGAGGACGATACGAGCAGTACTTC.

This rearrangement joins TRBV29-1 to TRBJ2-7; D is uncertain. Deletions cut 4 bases from V and 0 bases from J, with 10 bases between. CDR1 is SQVTM, CDR2 ANQGSEA, per germline. The CDR3 runs 13 residues. In DNA form, the CDR3 reads TGCAGCGTTGTGACCACCGCCTCCTACGAGCAGTACTTC. Residues: CSVVTTASYEQYF.